Listed below are T cell receptor beta chains from one sample, sequenced in a study of breast tumors, draining lymph nodes, adjacent tissues. TCRdb used MiXCR to reprocess the multiplex PCR reads, holding one entry per CDR3 protein. The sample records about 150,000 distinct CDR3 sequences, 30% to 35% being singletons. Sample: axillary lymph node tissue. The receptors here all came from a female donor with breast cancer. Some clones in this sample may be carry-over from other donors' samples. CDR3s include the opening cysteine and the closing phenylalanine or tryptophan. D genes are given only for firm matches. Size is stated for part of the rows, as once, few or many counts, or as a class when the clone is expanded.

TRBV4-1	TRBJ2-5	many	TRBD1	CASSQDATGRETQYF	TGCGCCAGCAGCCAAGATGCGACAGGGAGAGAGACCCAGTACTTC
TRBV7-6	TRBJ2-1	many	-	CASSLEAKSSYNEQFF	TGTGCCAGCAGCTTAGAGGCTAAGAGCTCCTACAATGAGCAGTTCTTC
TRBV2	TRBJ1-6	-	TRBD1	CASGRLGENRGSPLHF	TGTGCCAGCGGCCGATTAGGGGAAAACAGGGGTTCACCCCTCCACTTC
TRBV5-1	TRBJ1-1	-	TRBD1	CASQGTGTEAFF	TGCGCCAGCCAGGGGACAGGGACTGAAGCTTTCTTT
TRBV7-2	TRBJ1-1	few	TRBD1	CASSLTGAPNTEAFF	TGTGCCAGCAGCCTCACAGGGGCGCCGAACACTGAAGCTTTCTTT
TRBV20-1	TRBJ2-1	-	-	CSASLDYLGNEQFF	TGCAGTGCTAGCCTGGACTACCTGGGCAATGAGCAGTTCTTC
TRBV6-5	TRBJ1-4	many	-	CASSSPRSATNEKLFF	TGTGCCAGCAGTTCCCCTCGGAGTGCAACTAATGAAAAACTGTTTTTT
TRBV19	TRBJ2-1	-	-	CASTQADEQFF	TGTGCCAGTACCCAGGCGGATGAGCAGTTCTTC
TRBV20-1	TRBJ2-3	-	-	CSALVGDTQYF	TGCAGTGCCCTCGTAGGAGATACGCAGTATTTT
TRBV6-5	TRBJ2-2	many	TRBD2	CASSGGSYRELFF	TGTGCCAGTAGCGGGGGGTCGTACCGGGAGCTGTTTTTT
TRBV28	TRBJ2-4	-	-	CASITRPGTSGNIQYF	TGTGCCAGCATTACACGCCCAGGGACTTCTGGAAACATTCAGTACTTC
TRBV12-3/TRBV12-4	TRBJ1-2	many	TRBD1	CASRESGTGVYGYTF	TGTGCCAGCAGAGAGTCCGGGACAGGGGTCTATGGCTACACCTTC
TRBV30	TRBJ1-4	-	-	CAWGATNEKLFF	TGTGCCTGGGGCGCAACTAATGAAAAACTGTTTTTT
TRBV20-1	TRBJ2-1	many	-	CSALKDNEQFF	TGCAGTGCTCTTAAAGACAATGAGCAGTTCTTC
TRBV4-1	TRBJ2-1	many	-	CASSQGTVGYNEQFF	TGCGCCAGCAGCCAAGGGACAGTGGGATACAATGAGCAGTTCTTC
TRBV20-1	TRBJ1-2	many	TRBD1	CSPGGTGANYGYTF	TGCAGTCCAGGCGGGACAGGGGCCAACTATGGCTACACCTTC
TRBV20-1	TRBJ2-3	-	-	CSARDPAGNTQYF	TGCAGTGCTAGAGATCCGGCGGGGAATACGCAGTATTTT
TRBV6-1	TRBJ2-5	many	-	CASSEGGEGETQYF	TGTGCCAGCAGTGAAGGTGGAGAGGGAGAGACCCAGTACTTC
TRBV2	TRBJ1-2	many	TRBD1	CASTRQGVYGYTF	TGTGCCAGCACGAGACAGGGGGTTTATGGCTACACCTTC
TRBV12-3/TRBV12-4	TRBJ1-2	-	-	CASGLRVWYGYTF	TGTGCCAGCGGTTTACGGGTTTGGTATGGCTACACCTTC
TRBV11-2	TRBJ2-3	many	-	CASSLRWGGFVTDTQYF	TGTGCCAGCAGCCTACGATGGGGGGGCTTTGTCACAGATACGCAGTATTTT
TRBV3-1	TRBJ1-1	-	-	CASSHRLEAFF	TGTGCCAGCAGCCACAGGTTGGAAGCTTTCTTT
TRBV6-5	TRBJ1-5	many	-	CASSPHREGQPQHF	TGTGCCAGCAGTCCCCACAGGGAGGGTCAGCCCCAGCATTTT
TRBV6-5	TRBJ2-1	few	-	CASSHSGDTIYNEQFF	TGTGCCAGCAGTCACTCGGGGGATACCATATACAATGAGCAGTTCTTC
TRBV6-1	TRBJ2-7	many	-	CGSEGSTTYEQYF	TGTGGGTCAGAGGGAAGCACAACCTACGAGCAGTACTTC
TRBV6-1	TRBJ1-5	many	TRBD1	CASRTGVSNQPQHF	TGTGCCAGCCGGACAGGGGTTAGCAATCAGCCCCAGCATTTT
TRBV6-5	TRBJ1-1	-	TRBD1	CASSPDRGQVGDTEAFF	TGTGCCAGCAGTCCCGACAGGGGGCAGGTAGGCGACACTGAAGCTTTCTTT
TRBV5-1	TRBJ2-2	-	-	CASSADLGLNTGELFF	TGCGCCAGCAGCGCGGACTTGGGTTTGAACACCGGGGAGCTGTTTTTT
TRBV7-2	TRBJ2-1	many	-	CASSSGQSSYNEQFF	TGTGCCAGCAGCTCCGGACAGAGCTCCTACAATGAGCAGTTCTTC
TRBV6-5	TRBJ2-3	many	TRBD2	CASSIPAGALYF	TGTGCCAGCAGTATCCCAGCGGGGGCATTGTATTTT
TRBV5-8	TRBJ2-5	many	-	CASSLKLEHETQYF	TGTGCCAGCAGCTTGAAGTTGGAACACGAGACCCAGTACTTC
TRBV5-1	TRBJ2-3	many	TRBD2	CASSVTSGGARTQYF	TGCGCCAGCAGCGTGACTAGCGGGGGGGCACGGACGCAGTATTTT
TRBV5-5	TRBJ2-5	many	-	CASSLRAAQETQYF	TGTGCCAGCAGCTTGAGGGCAGCGCAAGAGACCCAGTACTTC
TRBV6-5	TRBJ1-2	many	-	CASSGQHYGYTF	TGTGCCAGCAGTGGACAGCATTATGGCTACACCTTC
TRBV10-1	TRBJ1-5	-	-	CASSVSYGQPQHF	TGCGCCAGCAGTGTTTCTTATGGTCAGCCCCAGCATTTT
TRBV3-1	TRBJ1-4	many	TRBD1	CASSLTGVNEKLFF	TGTGCCAGCAGTCTTACAGGGGTAAATGAAAAACTGTTTTTT
TRBV12-3/TRBV12-4	TRBJ2-1	-	-	CASSLGTGGYEQFF	TGTGCCAGCAGTTTAGGGACAGGAGGGTACGAGCAGTTCTTC
TRBV10-3	TRBJ2-1	-	TRBD2	CAISERTSGNYEQFF	TGTGCCATCAGTGAGAGGACTAGCGGGAACTATGAGCAGTTCTTC
TRBV7-3	TRBJ1-1	-	-	CASSHDRLGTEAFF	TGTGCCAGCAGCCACGACAGGCTGGGGACTGAAGCTTTCTTT
TRBV7-8	TRBJ1-2	many	-	CASSLATYGYTF	TGTGCCAGCAGCTTAGCCACATATGGCTACACCTTC
TRBV6-5	TRBJ1-1	-	-	CASSIQTGQNTGAFF	TGTGCCAGCAGTATCCAGACAGGCCAGAACACTGGAGCTTTCTTT
TRBV19	TRBJ2-6	-	-	CASSLGGLRSGANVLTF	TGTGCCAGTAGTCTCGGGGGCCTAAGATCTGGGGCCAACGTCCTGACTTTC
TRBV5-1	TRBJ1-1	few	-	CASVNRGQGGTEAFF	TGCGCCAGCGTCAACCGAGGTCAGGGAGGCACTGAAGCTTTCTTT
TRBV7-6	TRBJ1-4	many	TRBD1	CASSSYAGTGGRGDEKLFF	TGTGCCAGCAGCTCCTACGCCGGGACAGGGGGAAGAGGCGATGAAAAACTGTTTTTT
TRBV4-1	TRBJ2-3	many	-	CASSQEGLLGGDTQYF	TGCGCCAGCAGCCAAGAGGGATTGCTTGGGGGAGATACGCAGTATTTT
TRBV20-1	TRBJ2-3	many	TRBD1	CSATNRGWTDTQYF	TGCAGTGCTACAAACAGGGGGTGGACAGATACGCAGTATTTT
TRBV20-1	TRBJ2-1	many	TRBD1	CSAGRTGRNEQFF	TGCAGTGCGGGGAGGACAGGGCGCAATGAGCAGTTCTTC
TRBV6-6	TRBJ1-4	few	-	CASSQRQVGGEKLFF	TGTGCCAGCAGTCAGCGACAGGTCGGGGGTGAAAAACTGTTTTTT
TRBV6-6	TRBJ2-3	many	-	CASSHSGGGSTDTQYF	TGTGCCAGCAGTCACTCGGGCGGGGGCAGCACAGATACGCAGTATTTT
TRBV29-1	TRBJ2-7	-	TRBD1	CSLFGGQGAREQYF	TGCAGCTTGTTCGGGGGACAGGGGGCGCGCGAGCAGTACTTC
TRBV20-1	TRBJ2-5	-	TRBD1	CSATFLGGQYQETQYF	TGCAGTGCTACCTTCCTTGGGGGACAGTACCAAGAGACCCAGTACTTC